This T cell receptor (beta chain) was documented in a study of cytomegalovirus exposure and HLA in healthy donors. Primers for the PCR totalled 60 Vbeta and 13 Jbeta. Clones were sequenced by immunoSEQ multiplex PCR, and TCRdb holds only the in-frame ones, with some missing. Of about 59,000 clones listed, roughly 75% were seen once; the top ten hold roughly 7.1%. J lost 6 bases, V lost 5 bases, and 13 bases had no gene match. This CDR3 is 16 amino acids long. The germline V gene encodes CDR1 SGHAT and CDR2 FQNNGV. This TCR derives from a man aged 25-45 years in good health and CMV-seropositive. The rearrangement links TRBV11-2 to TRBJ1-2; 9 bases match TRBD1. Sequencing used PBMCs. CDR3 sequence (DNA): TGTGCCAGCAGCGGCAAAACAGGGGGCGGGATCCATGGCTACACCTTC. It is translated as CASSGKTGGGIHGYTF.